Following are 10 T cell receptor beta chains from one sample sequenced in a study of OX40 agonist ivuxolimab in advanced cancers. Libraries were prepared by immunoSEQ multiplex PCR; TCRdb keeps only in-frame clonotypes and omits some of them. The sample consists of roughly 120,000 clones, around 93% of them appearing once. The sample in question was CD4+ or CD8+ T cells sorted from blood, obtained in a trial of the OX40 agonist ivuxolimab. The receptors here all came from an adult with an advanced solid tumor such as melanoma, head and neck, liver or kidney cancer.

V gene TRBV7-9 combines with J gene TRBJ1-5; no reliable D call. Per germline, CDR1 SEHNR and CDR2 FQNEAQ (reference sequence). Deletions cut 1 base from V and 14 bases from J, with 12 bases between. The CDR3 sequence is 12 residues long. As DNA, the CDR3 is TGTGCCAGCAGCTTAGACGGCCAGGTTGAGCATTTT. Encoded protein: CASSLDGQVEHF.

In this sample, this clone turned up once. A junction boundary mismatches the germline segment, possibly from a read error. The chain joins TRBV7-3 to TRBJ1-2, with 11 positions matching TRBD1. This CDR3 spans 15 amino acids. Germline V CDR1 and CDR2: SGHTA, FQGTGA. As DNA, the CDR3 is TGCGCCAGCAGCCAGACGGACAGGGGGCACGATGGCTACACCTTC. Its protein product is CASSQTDRGHDGYTF.

The V and J genes are TRBV5-4 and TRBJ1-3; D is perhaps TRBD1 (5 bases). With 4 bases removed from V and 4 bases from J, the gap between germline ends came to 15 bases. Per germline, CDR1 SGHNT and CDR2 YYREEE (reference sequence). This CDR3 has 15 amino acids. DNA for the CDR3: TGTGCCAGCAGCGATGGACATCTCTCGGGAAACACCATATATTTT. Translated: CASSDGHLSGNTIYF. Complete variable domain (other parts from reference TRBV5-4 and TRBJ1-3): ETGVTQSPTHLIKTRGQQVTLRCSSQSGHNTVSWYQQALGQGPQFIFQYYREEENGRGNFPPRFSGLQFPNYSSELNVNALELDDSALYLCASSDGHLSGNTIYFGEGSWLTVV.

J is TRBJ1-6 and V is TRBV6-6, with 9 bases fitting TRBD1. V lost 2 bases to trimming and J lost 7 bases; unmatched junction nucleotides: 6. Germline assignment: CDR1 MNHNY and CDR2 SVGAGI (reference sequence). The CDR3 sequence is 16 residues long. This CDR3 reads CASSYNTGQGNSPLHF. CDR3 nucleotide sequence: TGTGCCAGCAGTTACAACACCGGACAGGGGAATTCACCCCTCCACTTT.

The V call is TRBV6-5, the J call TRBJ1-2, with 12 positions matching TRBD1. CDR3 length: 15 amino acids. The germline CDR1 and CDR2 sequences are MNHEY and SVGAGI. V lost 4 bases and J lost 6; bases outside the gene matches: 6. CDR3 DNA: TGTGCCAGCAGTTTAGGGACAGGGGGCGGGGATGGCTACACCTTC. Translation gives CASSLGTGGGDGYTF.

This chain uses TRBV6-4 with TRBJ2-1; 12 bases map to TRBD2. Germline V gene lookup returns CDR1 MRHNA and CDR2 SNTAGT. The CDR3 extends over 18 amino acids. Unmatched junction bases numbered 13, after V lost 6 bases and J lost 4 bases. CDR3 in amino acids: CASSKGLAGGPSYNEQFF. In DNA form, the CDR3 reads TGTGCCAGCAGCAAAGGGCTAGCGGGAGGGCCTTCTTACAATGAGCAGTTCTTC.

The V and J genes are TRBV9 and TRBJ2-7, with 9 bases aligning to TRBD1. There are 16 residues in the CDR3. Looked up from germline, CDR1 is SGDLS and CDR2 is YYNGEE. J was trimmed by 1 base and V by 0 bases; bases with no gene match: 5. Written as DNA, the CDR3 is TGTGCCAGCAGCGTAGGGGGACAGGGCCAATCCTACGAGCAGTACTTC. Amino acids: CASSVGGQGQSYEQYF. Complete variable domain (other parts from reference TRBV9 and TRBJ2-7): DSGVTQTPKHLITATGQRVTLRCSPRSGDLSVYWYQQSLDQGLQFLIQYYNGEERAKGNILERFSAQQFPDLHSELNLSSLELGDSALYFCASSVGGQGQSYEQYFGPGTRLTVT.

The V call is TRBV28, the J call TRBJ2-1; TRBD2 matches 10 bases. Losses at the gene ends were 5 bases for V and 9 bases for J; bases not matched to a gene: 10. The CDR3 consists of 15 residues. The germline V gene encodes CDR1 MDHEN and CDR2 SYDVKM. CDR3 bases: TGTGCCAGCAGTCTAGCGGGAGCAGGGCTCGGTGAGCAGTTCTTC. It is translated as CASSLAGAGLGEQFF.

V and J are TRBV5-6 and TRBJ2-7; D call uncertain. This CDR3 has 14 residues. V was shortened by 0 bases and J by 7 bases, with 14 bases between the two germline ends. The germline V gene encodes CDR1 SGHDT and CDR2 YYEEEE. The CDR3 here is CASSLALGLGEQYF. The DNA of the CDR3 is TGTGCCAGCAGCTTGGCCTTGGGGTTGGGAGAGCAGTACTTC.

This clone was detected only once. The chain is built from TRBV28 and TRBJ2-1; 14 nucleotides agree with TRBD2. With V trimmed by 6 bases and J by 0 bases, 1 base remained unmatched. The CDR3 extends over 16 amino acids. Per the germline V gene, CDR1 is MDHEN and CDR2 is SYDVKM. The CDR3 sequence: CASRGTSGSSYNEQFF. As DNA, the CDR3 is TGTGCCAGCAGAGGGACTAGCGGGAGCTCCTACAATGAGCAGTTCTTC.